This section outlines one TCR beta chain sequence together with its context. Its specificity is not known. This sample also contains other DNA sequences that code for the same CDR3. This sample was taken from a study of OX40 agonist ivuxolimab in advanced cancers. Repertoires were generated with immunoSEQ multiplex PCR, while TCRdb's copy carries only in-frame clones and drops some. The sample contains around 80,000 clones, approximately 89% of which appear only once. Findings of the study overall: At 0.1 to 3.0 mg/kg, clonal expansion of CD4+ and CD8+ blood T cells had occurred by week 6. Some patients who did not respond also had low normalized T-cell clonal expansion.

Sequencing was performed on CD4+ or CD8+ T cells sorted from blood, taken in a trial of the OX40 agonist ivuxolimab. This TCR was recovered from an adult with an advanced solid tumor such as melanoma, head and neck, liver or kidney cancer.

CDR3 nucleotides: TGTGCCAGCAGTGAGTTCGGGGGGCAGGGGACCCAAGAGACCCAGTACTTC. Translation gives CASSEFGGQGTQETQYF. V and J are TRBV25-1 and TRBJ2-5, with D perhaps TRBD2 (7 bases). The CDR3 length is 17 residues. CDR1 MGHDK and CDR2 SYGVNS come from the germline V gene. With 3 bases removed from V and 1 base from J, the gap between germline ends came to 18 bases.